The 6 T cell receptor beta chains given below trace back to one sample, sequenced in a study of blood T cell repertoires in COVID-19. Repertoires were generated with immunoSEQ multiplex PCR, while TCRdb's copy carries only in-frame clones and drops some. Of over 150,000 clones listed, approximately 84% are singletons. Sequencing input: PBMCs or T cells enriched from blood (not recorded which). Receptor source: a woman between 45 and 60 years old who had recovered from COVID-19.

The chain recombines TRBV18 with TRBJ1-6; 10 bases fit TRBD1. The V segment lost 6 bases and the J segment 8 bases; nucleotides outside the gene matches: 1. The germline gives CDR1 KGHSH, CDR2 LQKENI. CDR3 size: 13 residues. CDR3 DNA: TGTGCCAGCTCGACAGGGGGCGATTCACCCCTCCACTTT. Amino acids: CASSTGGDSPLHF.

This sequence joins TRBV27 and TRBJ1-4; 10 bases line up with TRBD1. This CDR3 has 14 residues. With V trimmed by 4 bases and J by 13 bases, 9 bases remained unmatched. CDR1 and CDR2 from the germline V gene are MNHEY and SMNVEV (reference sequence). CDR3 DNA sequence: TGTGCCAGCAGTTATGGGACAGGGGCCAGGAGACTGTTTTTT. Translated: CASSYGTGARRLFF.

The chain employs TRBV29-1 and TRBJ2-7, with a tentative D call TRBD1 (7 bases). Trimming pared 6 bases from V and 0 bases from J, leaving 18 bases between. The germline gives CDR1 SQVTM, CDR2 ANQGSEA. CDR3 length: 15 residues. CDR3: CSVVRDSGFSYEQYF. The DNA for the CDR3 is TGCAGCGTGGTCCGGGACAGCGGGTTCTCCTACGAGCAGTACTTC.

The chain joins TRBV11-2 to TRBJ1-1, with TRBD1 matching over 11 bases. V lost 3 bases and J lost 5; bases outside the gene matches: 11. CDR3 length: 17 residues. Per germline, CDR1 SGHAT and CDR2 FQNNGV. CDR3 loop: CASSFITPGQGVTEAFF. CDR3 sequence (DNA): TGTGCCAGCAGCTTCATAACGCCGGGACAGGGGGTAACTGAAGCTTTCTTT.

V usage is TRBV7-9 and J usage is TRBJ1-4; D may be TRBD1 (6 bases). The CDR3 consists of 12 residues. V lost 5 bases to trimming and J lost 12 bases, with 13 bases between them. Germline V gives CDR1 SEHNR, CDR2 FQNEAQ (reference sequence). The CDR3 DNA reads TGTGCCAGCAGCCAGCCTAAGGGGGAACTGTTTTTT. As protein: CASSQPKGELFF.

The CDR3 DNA reads as TGTGCCAGCAGTGAAGGGGGGGATCGGGCTGAAGCTTTCTTT. This gives the protein CASSEGGDRAEAFF. This chain links TRBV2 with TRBJ1-1; D possibly corresponds to TRBD1 (5 bases). Germline CDR1 is SNHLY and CDR2 is FYNNEI. Trimming took 1 base from V and 6 from J, leaving 12 bases between them. This CDR3 is built from 14 residues.